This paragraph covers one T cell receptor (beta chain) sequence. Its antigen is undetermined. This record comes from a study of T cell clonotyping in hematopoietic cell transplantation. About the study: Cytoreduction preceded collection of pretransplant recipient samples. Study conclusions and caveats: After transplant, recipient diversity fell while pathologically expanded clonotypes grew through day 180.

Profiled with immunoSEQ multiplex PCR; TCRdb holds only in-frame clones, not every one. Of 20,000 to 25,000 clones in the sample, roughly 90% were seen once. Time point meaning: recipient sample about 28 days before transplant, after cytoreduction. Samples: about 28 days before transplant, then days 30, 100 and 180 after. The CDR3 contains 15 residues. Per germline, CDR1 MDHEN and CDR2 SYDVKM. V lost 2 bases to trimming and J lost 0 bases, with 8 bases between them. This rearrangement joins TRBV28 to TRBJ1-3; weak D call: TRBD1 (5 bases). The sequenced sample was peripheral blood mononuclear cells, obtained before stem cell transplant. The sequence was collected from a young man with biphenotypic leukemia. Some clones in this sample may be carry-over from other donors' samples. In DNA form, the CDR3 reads TGTGCCAGCAGTTTACAGGGCCTCTCTGGAAACACCATATATTTT. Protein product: CASSLQGLSGNTIYF. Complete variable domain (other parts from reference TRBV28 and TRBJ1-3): DVKVTQSSRYLVKRTGEKVFLECVQDMDHENMFWYRQDPGLGLRLIYFSYDVKMKEKGDIPEGYSVSREKKERFSLILESASTNQTSMYLCASSLQGLSGNTIYFGEGSWLTVV.